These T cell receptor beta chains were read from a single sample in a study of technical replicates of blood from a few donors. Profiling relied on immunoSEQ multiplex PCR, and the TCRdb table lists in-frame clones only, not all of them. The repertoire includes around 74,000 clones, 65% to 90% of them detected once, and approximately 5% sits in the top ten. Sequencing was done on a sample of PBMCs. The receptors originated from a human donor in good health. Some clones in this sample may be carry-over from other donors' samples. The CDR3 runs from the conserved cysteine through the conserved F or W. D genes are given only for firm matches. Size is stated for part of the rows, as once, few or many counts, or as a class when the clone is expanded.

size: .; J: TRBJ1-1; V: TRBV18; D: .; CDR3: CASSQFSGGTEAFF; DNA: TGTGCCAGCTCACAGTTTTCCGGGGGCACTGAAGCTTTCTTT
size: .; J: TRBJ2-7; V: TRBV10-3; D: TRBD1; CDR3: CAIRIGQGF; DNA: TGTGCCATCAGAATTGGACAGGGCTTC
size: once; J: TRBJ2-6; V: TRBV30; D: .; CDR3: CAWSVRSGSGANVLTF; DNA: TGTGCCTGGAGTGTAAGATCGGGCTCTGGGGCCAACGTCCTGACTTTC
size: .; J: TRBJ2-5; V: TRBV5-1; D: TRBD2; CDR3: CASSETRGGRETQYF; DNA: TGCGCCAGCAGCGAAACCCGGGGGGGCAGGGAGACCCAGTACTTC
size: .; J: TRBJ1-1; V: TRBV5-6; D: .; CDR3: CASSLSGEAFF; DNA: TGTGCCAGCAGTCTATCCGGTGAAGCTTTCTTT
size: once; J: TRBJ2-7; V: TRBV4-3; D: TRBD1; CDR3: CASSQEAQGQGFEQYF; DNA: TGCGCCAGCAGCCAAGAGGCACAGGGACAGGGATTCGAGCAGTACTTC
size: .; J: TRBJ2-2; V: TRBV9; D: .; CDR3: CASSVGGPGTGELFF; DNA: TGTGCCAGCAGCGTAGGCGGGCCGGGAACCGGGGAGCTGTTTTTT
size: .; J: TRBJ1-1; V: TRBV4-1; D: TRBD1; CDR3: CASSRPGQKAGAFF; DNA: TGCGCCAGCAGCCGACCGGGACAGAAAGCGGGAGCTTTCTTT
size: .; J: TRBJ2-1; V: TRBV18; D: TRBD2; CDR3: CASSPPGLAGGVNEQFF; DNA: TGTGCCAGCTCCCCTCCGGGACTAGCGGGAGGAGTCAATGAGCAGTTCTTC
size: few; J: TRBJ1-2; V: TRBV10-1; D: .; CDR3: CASTLRGAMPLANYGYTF; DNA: TGCGCCAGCACCCTGAGAGGCGCCATGCCATTAGCTAACTATGGCTACACCTTC
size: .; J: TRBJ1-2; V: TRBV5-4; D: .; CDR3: CASSRDTYGYTF; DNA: TGTGCCAGCAGCAGGGACACGTATGGCTACACCTTC
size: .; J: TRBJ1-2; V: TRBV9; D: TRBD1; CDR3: CASSDLGRGIGYTF; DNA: TGTGCCAGCAGCGATTTGGGCAGGGGGATTGGCTACACCTTC
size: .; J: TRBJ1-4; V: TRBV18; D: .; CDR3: CASSPNTGAGANEKLFF; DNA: TGTGCCAGCTCACCTAATACTGGCGCAGGGGCTAATGAAAAACTGTTTTTT
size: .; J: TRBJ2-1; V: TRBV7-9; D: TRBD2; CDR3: CASSPGGGNEQFF; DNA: TGTGCCAGCAGCCCGGGGGGGGGCAATGAGCAGTTCTTC
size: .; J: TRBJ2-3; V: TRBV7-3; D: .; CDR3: CASSFGPSDTQYF; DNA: TGTGCCAGCAGCTTTGGCCCCTCGGATACGCAGTATTTT
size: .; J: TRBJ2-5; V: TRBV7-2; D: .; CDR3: CASSTYQETQYF; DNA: TGTGCCAGCAGCACATATCAAGAGACCCAGTACTTC
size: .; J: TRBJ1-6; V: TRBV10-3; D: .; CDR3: CAISGDKGQTLHF; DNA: TGTGCCATCAGTGGGGACAAGGGGCAAACCCTCCACTTT
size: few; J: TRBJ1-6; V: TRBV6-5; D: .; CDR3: CASSFSGQGVAPLHF; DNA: TGTGCCAGCAGTTTCTCCGGGCAGGGTGTGGCACCCCTCCACTTT
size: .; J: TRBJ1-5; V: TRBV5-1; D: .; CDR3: CASSLGGENQPQHF; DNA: TGCGCCAGCAGCTTGGGGGGAGAGAATCAGCCCCAGCATTTT
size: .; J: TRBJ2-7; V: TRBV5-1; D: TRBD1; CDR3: CASSLWDRGYEQYF; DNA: TGCGCCAGCAGCTTGTGGGACAGGGGGTACGAGCAGTACTTC
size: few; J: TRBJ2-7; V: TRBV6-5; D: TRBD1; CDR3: CASSKPGQGNEQYF; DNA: TGTGCCAGCAGTAAACCGGGACAGGGCAACGAGCAGTACTTC
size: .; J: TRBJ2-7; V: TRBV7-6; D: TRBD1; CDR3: CASIQGEPSYEQYF; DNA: TGTGCCAGCATCCAGGGGGAACCCTCTTACGAGCAGTACTTC
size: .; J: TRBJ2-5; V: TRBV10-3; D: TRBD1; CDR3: CAIRPGQGTQETQYF; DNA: TGTGCCATCAGGCCGGGACAGGGGACCCAAGAGACCCAGTACTTC
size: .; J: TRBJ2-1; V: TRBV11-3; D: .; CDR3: CASSLAYPNEQFF; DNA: TGTGCCAGCAGCTTAGCCTACCCCAATGAGCAGTTCTTC
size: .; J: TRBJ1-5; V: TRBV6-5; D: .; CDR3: CASSLRGINQPQHF; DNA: TGTGCCAGCAGCCTACGGGGAATCAATCAGCCCCAGCATTTT
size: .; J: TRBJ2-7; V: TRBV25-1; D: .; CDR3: CASSGVDEQYF; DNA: TGTGCCAGCAGTGGCGTGGACGAGCAGTACTTC
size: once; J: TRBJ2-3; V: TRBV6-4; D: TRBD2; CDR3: CASSRIAGTQAAQYF; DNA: TGTGCCAGCAGTCGGATAGCGGGGACGCAGGCGGCGCAGTATTTT
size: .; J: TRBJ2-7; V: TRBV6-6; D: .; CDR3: CASSINRWAGTYEQYF; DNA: TGTGCCAGCAGTATTAACAGGTGGGCGGGGACCTACGAGCAGTACTTC
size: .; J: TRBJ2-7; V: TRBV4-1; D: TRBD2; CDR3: CASSPGLAGGYEQYF; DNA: TGCGCCAGCAGCCCGGGACTAGCGGGAGGGTACGAGCAGTACTTC
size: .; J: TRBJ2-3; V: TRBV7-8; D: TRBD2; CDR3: CASSLFTSGGADTQYF; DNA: TGTGCCAGCAGCTTATTCACTAGCGGGGGAGCAGATACGCAGTATTTT
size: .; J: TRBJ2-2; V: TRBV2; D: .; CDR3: CASRGTRTGELFF; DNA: TGTGCCAGCAGGGGCACAAGAACCGGGGAGCTGTTTTTT
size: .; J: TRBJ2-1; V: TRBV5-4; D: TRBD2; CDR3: CASSPRGGQNNEQFF; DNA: TGTGCCAGCAGTCCTCGGGGGGGCCAAAACAATGAGCAGTTCTTC
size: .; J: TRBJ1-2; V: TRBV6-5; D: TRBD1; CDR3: CASRTTGANDGYTF; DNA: TGTGCCAGCAGGACGACAGGGGCAAATGATGGCTACACCTTC
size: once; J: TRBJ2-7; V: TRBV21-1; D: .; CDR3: CASSKVFAGLAYEQYF; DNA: TGTGCCAGCAGCAAAGTATTTGCAGGACTGGCCTACGAGCAGTACTTC
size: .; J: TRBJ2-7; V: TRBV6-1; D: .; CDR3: CASSAARGYEQYF; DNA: TGTGCCAGCAGTGCGGCCCGAGGCTACGAGCAGTACTTC
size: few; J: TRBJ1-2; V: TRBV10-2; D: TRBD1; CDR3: CASSETRTGGYGYTF; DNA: TGCGCCAGCAGTGAGACGCGGACAGGAGGATATGGCTACACCTTC
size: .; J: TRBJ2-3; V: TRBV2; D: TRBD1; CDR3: CASRGDRITDTQYF; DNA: TGTGCCAGCAGGGGGGACAGGATCACAGATACGCAGTATTTT
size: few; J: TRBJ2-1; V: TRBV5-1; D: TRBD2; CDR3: CATTLSGGYNEQFF; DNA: TGCGCCACCACCCTCAGCGGGGGCTACAATGAGCAGTTCTTC
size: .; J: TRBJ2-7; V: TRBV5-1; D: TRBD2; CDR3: CASSGASGLAYEQYF; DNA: TGCGCCAGCAGCGGGGCCTCCGGACTAGCTTACGAGCAGTACTTC
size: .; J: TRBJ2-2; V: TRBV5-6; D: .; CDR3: CASSLLGSGELFF; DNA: TGTGCCAGCAGCTTGTTGGGGAGCGGGGAGCTGTTTTTT
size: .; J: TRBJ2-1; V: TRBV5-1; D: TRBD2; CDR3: CASSKGTSDINEQFF; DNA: TGCGCCAGCAGCAAGGGGACTAGCGATATCAATGAGCAGTTCTTC
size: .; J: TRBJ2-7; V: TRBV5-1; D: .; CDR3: CASSLGGPLYEQYF; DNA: TGCGCCAGCAGCTTGGGAGGTCCCCTATACGAGCAGTACTTC
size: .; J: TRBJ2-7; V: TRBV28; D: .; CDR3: CASSLGQLDEQYF; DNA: TGTGCCAGCAGTCTCGGACAGTTAGACGAGCAGTACTTC
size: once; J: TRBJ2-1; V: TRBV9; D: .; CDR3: CASSTLANSRNEQFF; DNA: TGTGCCAGCAGCACTTTAGCGAATTCTAGGAATGAGCAGTTCTTC
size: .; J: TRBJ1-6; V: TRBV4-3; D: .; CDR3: CASSQDPRSYNSPLHF; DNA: TGCGCCAGCAGCCAAGATCCCCGGAGTTATAATTCACCCCTCCACTTT